The clone carrying this T cell receptor (beta chain) appeared a few times. The antigen remains undetermined. The data are from a study of T cells in Graves' hyperthyroidism and ophthalmopathy. The authors obtained PBMCs from roughly 10 ml of fresh peripheral blood. Amplification yielded TCR beta CDR3 regions, with RNA transcripts as the source. HTBI primers drove first-round RT-PCR of the TCR CDR3. TCRdb redid the calling of the multiplex PCR reads with MiXCR, one entry per CDR3 protein. The sample includes about 500,000 distinct CDR3 sequences, more than 15% of them seen just once. Study conclusions and caveats: Most clonotypes expanded in thyroid above 0.001 were likewise present in blood.

Trimming took 1 base from V and 3 from J; bases not matched to a gene: 10. This CDR3 spans 17 amino acids. CDR1 is SGDLS, CDR2 YYNGEE, per germline. The specimen sequenced was blood. The origin of this receptor is a woman younger than 45 with Graves' ophthalmopathy. The chain employs TRBV9 and TRBJ2-1, with 7 bases matching TRBD2. The CDR3 region has the DNA TGTGCCAGCAGCGTACCGACCCTAGCGGAGCTCTACAATGAGCAGTTCTTC. This encodes CASSVPTLAELYNEQFF.